These T cell receptor beta chains were read from a single sample in a study of blood T cell repertoires in COVID-19. TCRdb's copy holds only in-frame clones and misses some; the assay was immunoSEQ multiplex PCR. The sample yields approximately 150,000 clones, around 87% seen once. Material: peripheral blood. The source is a man younger than 30 with COVID-19, enrolled during active disease. CDR3s include the opening cysteine and the closing phenylalanine or tryptophan. A D gene is named only where the DNA matches it firmly.

v_call d_call cdr3_aa
TRBV10-3 . CAISENIGGVEQYF
TRBV4-1 . CASSLPRLVRSYNEQFF
TRBV19 TRBD1 CASRGRQGDGYNEQFF
TRBV5-4 TRBD2 CASSLVSSGSGEQFF
TRBV13 . CASSLGRVPDTQYF
TRBV24-1 . CATSGGADYYGYTF
TRBV20-1 . CSARAEGGYTF
TRBV11-2 . CASSLAWGLPSSYEQYF
TRBV28 TRBD1 CASSPWDRLISGNTIYF
TRBV20-1 . CSASTLRDNSPLHF
TRBV27 TRBD1 CASGGTGLNQPQHF
TRBV11-2 . CASSFDRSQGYTF
TRBV27 . CASSPSGPTYEQYF
TRBV2 TRBD1 CASSDGQGALKNIQYF
TRBV25-1 . CASSVQVLGEQFF
TRBV11-2 TRBD2 CASSLGYAGGRETQYF
TRBV9 . CASSAKHYNEQFF
TRBV9 . CASSVGGGDQPQHF
TRBV21-1 . CASSNEGTGSADSNQPQHF
TRBV9 . CASSVGTGYTEAFF
TRBV3-1/TRBV3-2 . CASSQAAGDVVTQYF
TRBV13 . CASSLGVNPPGTEAFF
TRBV18 . CASHPSGTLTGELFF
TRBV6-5 TRBD1 CASSYKDRGDYEQYF
TRBV6-5 TRBD2 CASSYGPGGLGEQYF
TRBV28 . CASSSQGFEAFF
TRBV5-1 . CASNEDSYEQYF
TRBV6-6 TRBD1 CASSRTGANTEAFF
TRBV15 TRBD1 CATSRATSGTAQYF
TRBV28 TRBD1 CASSPSTGGGETQYF
TRBV15 . CATSRYLATNEKLLF
TRBV18 . CASSPGIGRTYEQYF
TRBV27 . CASSLWGGATNTGELFF
TRBV9 TRBD1 CASSVGTGASYEQYF
TRBV10-1 TRBD1 CASSGDRGGTDTQYF
TRBV7-2 . CASSSADTQYF
TRBV19 . CASSGAPHKGISNQPQHF
TRBV6-6 . CASSPGGASQPQHF
TRBV9 . CASSVGRTEYGYTF
TRBV3-1/TRBV3-2 . CASSQDAGARGYTF
TRBV5-6 TRBD2 CASSLGLAGEQFF
TRBV19 TRBD2 CASSIEREGPDTQYF
TRBV13 TRBD1 CASSFREQGTYEQYF
TRBV5-1 TRBD2 CASSLAGRDTQYF
TRBV28 . CASSSPNYEQYF
TRBV6-5 . CASSPRASNYEQYF
TRBV27 TRBD2 CASSLGGRAPTDTQYF
TRBV7-9 . CASSLSDEQFF
TRBV19 . CASSIHSGKSNQPQHF
TRBV7-3 TRBD1 CASSPTRTGGGGTEAFF
TRBV7-2 . CASSFISSETQYF
TRBV19 TRBD1 CATGQDRGLGDTQYF
TRBV4-1 . CASSQDSGNYYGYTF
TRBV29-1 . CSVGGVLIYEQYF
TRBV14 . CASSPSLTSNEKLFF
TRBV19 TRBD1 CASKFFGQGDNNEQFF
TRBV28 . CASSLGASGGQPQHF
TRBV9 . CASSLHGLIGSVEETQYF
TRBV18 TRBD1 CASSPGPPGQGQDTQYF
TRBV28 . CASSPRGTVEETQYF